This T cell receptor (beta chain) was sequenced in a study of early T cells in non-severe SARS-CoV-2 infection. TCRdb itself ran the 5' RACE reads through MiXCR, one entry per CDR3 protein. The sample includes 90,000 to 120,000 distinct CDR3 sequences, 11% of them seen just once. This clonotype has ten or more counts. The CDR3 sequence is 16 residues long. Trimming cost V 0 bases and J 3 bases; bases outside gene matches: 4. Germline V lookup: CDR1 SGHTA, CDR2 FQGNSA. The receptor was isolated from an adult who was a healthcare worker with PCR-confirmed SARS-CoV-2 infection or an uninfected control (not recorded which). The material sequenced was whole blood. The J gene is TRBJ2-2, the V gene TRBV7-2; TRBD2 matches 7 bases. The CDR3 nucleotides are TGTGCCAGCAGCTTAGCAGCGGGACTCTACACCGGGGAGCTGTTTTTT. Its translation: CASSLAAGLYTGELFF.